This is a list of T cell receptor beta chains from one sample in a study of blood T cell repertoires in COVID-19. Produced via immunoSEQ multiplex PCR; TCRdb's table is partial and in-frame only. The sample has fewer than 700,000 clones, 85% to 90% seen once. Sequencing used peripheral blood. The receptors originated from a woman between 45 and 65 years old with COVID-19, enrolled during active disease. Each CDR3 is given without its conserved first and last residue.

V,CDR3
TRBV30,AWNSGTGGERRIYEQY
TRBV28,ASSPPRPPDEQY
TRBV19,ASSMPSVYNSPLH
TRBV27,ASSLGGGQPQH
TRBV12-3/TRBV12-4,ASSLGLLRLF
TRBV7-9,ASGMGGETQY
TRBV3-1/TRBV3-2,ASSQDLGTAYEQY
TRBV5-1,ASSPGQTGYT
TRBV6-6,ASSRPQSGNTIY
TRBV3-1/TRBV3-2,ASSQVKTRGPYGYT
TRBV5-1,ASSLVRVGETQY
TRBV24-1,ATSDTGGTDTQY
TRBV27,ASSFYAGQGNSPLH
TRBV30,AWSVGLGGGGSPLH
TRBV12-5,ASGLVLGASNQPQH
TRBV4-1,ASSQSGQYNQPQH
TRBV5-4,ASSRELGGYEQY
TRBV19,ASSGRLAGGPTEQY
TRBV7-9,ASSSPGQGVYDTQY
TRBV15,ATSRGEGVGSTDTQY
TRBV6-5,ASSPSRVEAF
TRBV28,ASRTAGYATNEKLF
TRBV6-5,ASSRGHTVKNEQF
TRBV5-1,ASSPRQGNEQF
TRBV12-3/TRBV12-4,ASSSGQGWEQY